This T cell receptor (beta chain) is drawn from a study of cytomegalovirus exposure and HLA in healthy donors. In the study overall: Per a later analysis, the approximately 700 first-cohort and some 110 validation repertoires shared one platform.

Study-wide points: Most TCRs appeared rarely, but some public TCRs recurred in many donors.

This table comes from immunoSEQ multiplex PCR, and its TCRdb copy is limited to in-frame clones, with some not included. Of some 180,000 clones in the sample, about 89% are singletons; the top ten hold approximately 7%. In the case of this clone: The antigen remains unidentified.

The TCR originated in a man aged 25 to 45 in good health and CMV-seropositive. The sequenced sample consisted of PBMCs.

The CDR3 sequence: CASSEYSSGSIYEQYF. CDR3 in DNA: TGTGCCAGCAGTGAATATTCTAGCGGGAGTATCTACGAGCAGTACTTC. The chain employs TRBV2 and TRBJ2-7; 10 nucleotides agree with TRBD2. V was clipped by 2 bases and J by 3 bases; unmatched bases: 7. This CDR3 is built from 16 residues. CDR1 is SNHLY and CDR2 is FYNNEI in the germline V gene.